What follows are 9 T cell receptor beta chains derived from one specimen sequenced in a study of radiation and T cells in renal cell carcinoma. TCRdb keeps only in-frame clones here, not all; method: immunoSEQ multiplex PCR. Among 100,000 to 150,000 clones, around 80% were seen once, and the ten largest hold under 6.5%. Time point meaning: blood 2 weeks post-SBRT. Stated treatment: 15 Gy SBRT to primary tumor, nephrectomy 4 weeks later. Sequencing used blood, obtained from a patient whose treatment included radiotherapy and nephrectomy. The receptors were sampled from a man in his forties or fifties with renal cell carcinoma.

The chain carries TRBV14 and TRBJ2-5, with D unclear. CDR3 size: 13 residues. The germline V and J ends were trimmed by 5 bases and 1 base, with 8 bases remaining between them. Germline V gene sequence: CDR1 SGHDN, CDR2 FVKESK. The CDR3 region is CASSRSVQETQYF. The DNA for the CDR3 is TGTGCCAGCAGCAGGAGCGTCCAAGAGACCCAGTACTTC.

The CDR3 DNA follows: TGTGCCAGCAGCGTAGACACTGGAAACACCATATATTTT. This codes for CASSVDTGNTIYF. This sequence joins TRBV9 and TRBJ1-3; D gene ambiguous. This CDR3 spans 13 amino acids. V was shortened by 0 bases and J by 2 bases, with 3 bases between the two germline ends. The germline CDR1 and CDR2 sequences are SGDLS and YYNGEE.

The rearrangement uses TRBV2 and TRBJ2-5; D is uncertain. The germline V gene has CDR1 SNHLY and CDR2 FYNNEI. Trimming took off 2 bases at V and 7 bases at J, with 8 bases between the two ends. This CDR3 region has 12 residues. CDR3 sequence: CASSETLGTQYF. CDR3 coding DNA: TGTGCCAGCAGTGAAACTTTGGGGACCCAGTACTTC.

The J gene is TRBJ1-5, the V gene TRBV19; 10 nucleotides agree with TRBD1. The CDR3 contains 17 residues. The J segment lost 1 base and the V segment lost 5 bases, leaving 8 bases of the junction unmatched. The germline CDR1 and CDR2 sequences are LNHDA and SQIVND (reference sequence). CDR3 sequence reads: CASSDRDRGVSNQPQHF. CDR3 sequence (DNA): TGTGCCAGTAGTGACCGGGACAGGGGTGTAAGCAATCAGCCCCAGCATTTT.

This chain uses TRBV6-5 with TRBJ2-7; 9 bases align to TRBD1. Germline assignment: CDR1 MNHEY and CDR2 SVGAGI. The CDR3 has 13 amino acids. Trimming cost V 6 bases and J 6 bases; bases outside gene matches: 6. The CDR3 bases are TGTGCCAGCAGCTCCCGACAGGGGGTCGAGCAGTACTTC. This encodes CASSSRQGVEQYF.

The V call is TRBV27, the J call TRBJ1-2, with D tentatively TRBD1 (6 bases). Germline lookup yields CDR1 MNHEY and CDR2 SMNVEV (reference sequence). The CDR3 has 13 residues. V gave up 3 bases and J gave up 4 bases, with 9 bases separating them. CDR3 protein: CASSFRGAYGYTF. The CDR3 DNA sequence: TGTGCCAGCAGTTTCAGGGGCGCCTATGGCTACACCTTC.

The rearrangement uses TRBV7-2 and TRBJ1-5, with D perhaps TRBD1 (5 bases). Trimming removed 1 base at V and 6 bases at J, with 13 bases between. The CDR3 is 15 residues long. Germline-derived CDR1 and CDR2 are SGHTA and FQGNSA. This CDR3 is CASSLVGGVGQPQHF. For the CDR3, the DNA is TGTGCCAGCAGCTTAGTCGGGGGGGTGGGTCAGCCCCAGCATTTT.

The chain combines TRBV11-1 with TRBJ2-7; perhaps TRBD1 as D (5 bases). V shed 9 bases and J shed 1 base, with 13 bases lying between them. Germline CDR1 and CDR2: SGHAT and FQDESV (reference sequence). This CDR3 comprises 13 residues. This chain's CDR3 is CASSGRESYEQYF. CDR3 in DNA: TGTGCCAGTTCTGGCAGGGAATCCTACGAGCAGTACTTC.

The rearrangement uses TRBV9 and TRBJ1-1, with 12 positions matching TRBD1. From germline, CDR1 is SGDLS and CDR2 YYNGEE. V lost 0 bases and J lost 7; bases outside the gene matches: 10. The CDR3 totals 17 residues. The CDR3 DNA reads as TGTGCCAGCAGCGTAGGTCCGGGACAGGGGGCGGACATTGAAGCTTTCTTT. Its protein product is CASSVGPGQGADIEAFF.